Given below is one TCR beta chain in context. Its antigen is not identified. The sample is drawn from a study of shared clonotypes between healthy human individuals. Study as a whole: Each donor's CD8 memory used one plate, CD8 naive two, each CD4 subset three.

Each subset's genomic DNA was split evenly across several immunoSEQ plates. Only in-frame clones appear in the TCRdb table, and some are missing; sequencing was by immunoSEQ multiplex PCR. The repertoire has approximately 500,000 clones, about 96% of them found once; the top ten carry about 0.054%. Germline CDR1 MNHNY, CDR2 SVGAGI (reference sequence). With V trimmed by 5 bases and J by 10 bases, 4 bases remained unmatched. This CDR3 contains 12 residues. Findings and limits, study-wide: Lower generation probabilities were found for non-shared clonotypes than for those shared by all four donors.

The TCR was taken from a woman aged 30 to 39 in good health. This chain uses TRBV6-6 with TRBJ2-1; 8 nucleotides align to TRBD2. Sequenced input: naive CD4+ T cells sorted from blood. Subset of the sample: CD45RA+ positively selected. The CDR3 nucleotides are TGTGCCAGCAGTCCCGTAGCGGGAGAGCAGTTCTTC. The encoded protein is CASSPVAGEQFF.